This T cell receptor (beta chain) was captured by sequencing in a study of cytomegalovirus exposure and HLA in healthy donors. Broader study findings: TCR beta chains numbering 150 to 200 were designated cytomegalovirus-associated.

At collection, donors were nominally healthy, but unrecorded immune exposures were probable. The CDR3 contains 15 residues. Trimming pared 3 bases from V and 0 bases from J, leaving 10 bases between. Per germline, CDR1 SGHRS and CDR2 YFSETQ. Primers: 60 Vbeta forward and 13 Jbeta reverse. Produced via immunoSEQ multiplex PCR; TCRdb's table is partial and in-frame only. Here the sample spans about 160,000 clones, roughly 80% being singletons. This clone was observed a handful of times. Its antigen is unknown. The receptor's source is a girl aged 5 to 17 in good health and CMV-seropositive. The sample consisted of PBMCs. V usage is TRBV5-1 and J usage is TRBJ1-3, with D possibly TRBD1 on 5 matching bases. CDR3 coding DNA: TGCGCCAGCAGCTGGGGACTCAGCTCTGGAAACACCATATATTTT. Amino acid sequence: CASSWGLSSGNTIYF.